This T cell receptor beta chain was identified in a study of blood T cell repertoires in COVID-19. Per the study methods: Estimated nucleated cell counts came from reference gene primer amplification. Sequencing was performed with immunoSEQ multiplex PCR; in TCRdb, only in-frame clones are kept and a portion is missing. Clone size and the V and J calls come from that table; the DNA yielded D and trimming. In the table there are tens of thousands of clones, 70% to 90% of which are singletons. The CDR3 spans 11 residues. Deletions cut 4 bases from V and 8 bases from J, with 11 bases between. Germline values: CDR1 SQVTM, CDR2 ANQGSEA.

The chain carries TRBV29-1 and TRBJ1-1, with D possibly being TRBD1 (5 bases). The sequenced material came from peripheral blood. The sequence came from a woman over 75 with acute or convalescent COVID-19. The CDR3 sequence: CSVVPGKEAFF. CDR3 bases: TGCAGCGTTGTCCCAGGGAAAGAAGCTTTCTTT.